These 22 T cell receptor beta chains came from one sample sequenced in a study of vaccination and CD4 T cells after COVID-19. This sample's treatment: roughly ten-day PBMC culture with coronavirus spike peptide pools or control peptides (ViraFEST assay). Their target antigens are unknown. Sequencing of DNA taken from cultured CD4+ T cells relied on the Oncomine TCR Beta short-read assay. TCRdb independently ran MiXCR on the PCR reads; one entry per CDR3 protein. The sample consists of about 16,000 distinct CDR3 sequences, nearly 55% of them appearing once. Sequenced material: CD4+ T cells from blood, cultured in vitro, taken before SARS-CoV-2 vaccination. The receptor source for this set is a human donor who had recovered from COVID-19.

The J gene is TRBJ2-1, the V gene TRBV29-1, with 14 bases fitting TRBD2. Germline lookup yields CDR1 SQVTM and CDR2 ANQGSEA. This CDR3 contains 13 residues. Trimming cost V 5 bases and J 7 bases; bases outside gene matches: 1. The DNA of the CDR3 is TGCAGCGTTCGGACTAGCGGGAGGAATGAGCAGTTCTTC. This encodes CSVRTSGRNEQFF.

The chain has TRBV24-1 and TRBJ2-7; weak D call: TRBD1 (6 bases). Germline V CDR1 and CDR2: KGHDR, SFDVKD. V lost 7 bases and J 2 bases, leaving 11 bases between the germline ends. The CDR3 length is 13 residues. CDR3 protein: CATSRGSTYEQYF. CDR3 DNA: TGTGCCACCAGCAGGGGATCCACCTACGAGCAGTACTTC.

A few counts support this clonotype. The chain has TRBV20-1 and TRBJ1-1, with TRBD1 matching 8 bases. Per the germline V gene, CDR1 is DFQATT and CDR2 is SNEGSKA (reference sequence). This CDR3 has 19 amino acids. V lost 0 bases to trimming and J lost 4 bases; unmatched junction nucleotides: 19. The CDR3 region has the DNA TGCAGTGCTAGAGATCCGGGACAGGAACGGGAGAGTGCCGGCACTGAAGCTTTCTTT. Translation gives CSARDPGQERESAGTEAFF.

V and J are TRBV28 and TRBJ2-7; D not resolved. V was pared by 2 bases and J by 6 bases, with 14 bases between. Germline CDR1 and CDR2: MDHEN and SYDVKM. The CDR3 runs to 14 residues. The DNA for the CDR3 is TGTGCCAGCAGTTTACGTCCGGGTTTCGGCGAGCAGTACTTC. It translates to CASSLRPGFGEQYF.

The chain has TRBV20-1 and TRBJ2-1; 12 bases align to TRBD2. Germline V CDR1 and CDR2: DFQATT, SNEGSKA (reference sequence). The CDR3 totals 15 residues. Trimming at V came to 4 bases and at J to 6 bases, leaving 7 bases not matched to a gene. CDR3 sequence reads: CSATILAGGPNEQFF. DNA of the CDR3: TGCAGTGCTACCATACTAGCGGGAGGCCCCAATGAGCAGTTCTTC.

This clonotype appeared a few times. The chain is built from TRBV6-1 and TRBJ2-5; 11 bases agree with TRBD2. This CDR3 has 14 amino acids. Germline CDR1 MNHNS, CDR2 SASEGT. Losses at the gene ends were 8 bases for V and 6 bases for J; bases not matched to a gene: 8. The CDR3 here is CASGTSGRRQTQYF. The CDR3 DNA reads as TGTGCCAGCGGAACTAGCGGGAGACGTCAGACCCAGTACTTC.

V and J are TRBV20-1 and TRBJ2-7; 8 bases align to TRBD2. Germline CDR1 and CDR2: DFQATT and SNEGSKA (reference sequence). The CDR3 has 12 residues. The CDR3 sequence is CAQRSGSYEQYF. The CDR3 nucleotides read TGCGCCCAGAGGAGCGGGAGCTACGAGCAGTACTTC.

This rearrangement joins TRBV7-2 to TRBJ2-5, with D tentatively TRBD1 (6 bases). This CDR3 contains 15 residues. V was shortened by 2 bases and J by 4 bases, with 14 bases between the two germline ends. The V gene's germline CDR1 is SGHTA and CDR2 FQGNSA. The CDR3 DNA reads as TGTGCCAGCAGCTTAAACAGGGAAAGCCTAGAGACCCAGTACTTC. Amino acid sequence: CASSLNRESLETQYF. Drawing the rest from reference TRBV7-2 and TRBJ2-5, the complete variable domain is GAGVSQSPSNKVTEKGKDVELRCDPISGHTALYWYRQSLGQGLEFLIYFQGNSAPDKSGLPSDRFSAERTGGSVSTLTIQRTQQEDSAVYLCASSLNRESLETQYFGPGTRLLVL.

The gene calls are TRBV20-1 and TRBJ2-3; the D is unclear. CDR1 and CDR2 from the germline V gene are DFQATT and SNEGSKA (reference sequence). CDR3 length equals 12 residues. The V end was cut by 8 bases, the J end by 0 bases, with 9 bases between. The CDR3 coding sequence is TGCAGTAAAGGGCTTAGCACAGATACGCAGTATTTT. This encodes CSKGLSTDTQYF.

V and J are TRBV20-1 and TRBJ2-7, with 16 bases fitting TRBD2. Trimming took 2 bases from V and 1 from J; bases not matched to a gene: 14. Germline V gene lookup returns CDR1 DFQATT and CDR2 SNEGSKA (reference sequence). The CDR3 length is 20 residues. This CDR3 is CSARRPGLAGGPSGSYEQYF. Written as DNA, the CDR3 is TGCAGTGCTAGAAGACCGGGACTAGCGGGAGGGCCTAGTGGGTCCTACGAGCAGTACTTC.

This clonotype occurred a few times. This chain uses TRBV6-1 with TRBJ2-7, with 11 positions matching TRBD2. The CDR3 extends over 14 amino acids. Germline V gives CDR1 MNHNS, CDR2 SASEGT. J was trimmed by 9 bases and V by 7 bases; bases with no gene match: 11. CDR3 nucleotide sequence: TGTGCCAGCAATTTAGCGGGAGGGAGGCCTTTGCAGTACTTC. Translation: CASNLAGGRPLQYF.

The genes are TRBV7-2 and TRBJ2-1; the D is unclear. In germline, CDR1 is SGHTA, CDR2 FQGNSA. V was clipped by 5 bases and J by 7 bases, with 9 bases between them. This CDR3 is built from 12 residues. CDR3 loop: CASSPDLNEQFF. The CDR3 bases are TGTGCCAGCAGCCCAGACTTAAATGAGCAGTTCTTC. Looking up the rest from reference TRBV7-2 and TRBJ2-1 gives the full variable domain: GAGVSQSPSNKVTEKGKDVELRCDPISGHTALYWYRQSLGQGLEFLIYFQGNSAPDKSGLPSDRFSAERTGGSVSTLTIQRTQQEDSAVYLCASSPDLNEQFFGPGTRLTVL.

The chain carries TRBV11-2 and TRBJ2-1; D is undetermined. This CDR3 has 14 residues. The V end was cut by 1 base, the J end by 7 bases, with 11 bases between. Germline values: CDR1 SGHAT, CDR2 FQNNGV. CDR3 coding DNA: TGTGCCAGCAGCTTAGTGTTGGATGGGAATGAGCAGTTCTTC. Translated, it gives CASSLVLDGNEQFF.

The chain joins TRBV6-2 or TRBV6-3 to TRBJ2-2, with D hard to call. V was shortened by 8 bases and J by 6 bases, with 13 bases between the two germline ends. The V gene's germline CDR1 is MNHEY and CDR2 SVGEGT. This CDR3 is 13 amino acids long. CDR3 sequence: CASRHPVSGELFF. The CDR3 nucleotides read TGTGCCAGCCGGCATCCAGTCTCCGGGGAGCTGTTTTTT.

The J gene is TRBJ2-5, the V gene TRBV9, with D perhaps TRBD2 (5 bases). Deletions cut 0 bases from V and 2 bases from J, with 14 bases between. The CDR3 has 16 residues. CDR1 and CDR2 from the germline V gene are SGDLS and YYNGEE. The DNA for the CDR3 is TGTGCCAGCAGCGTAGGCGGCCTCGGGGTTCAAGAGACCCAGTACTTC. It yields the protein CASSVGGLGVQETQYF.

The V gene is TRBV20-1, the J gene TRBJ1-5; no clear D. Germline CDR1 is DFQATT and CDR2 is SNEGSKA (reference sequence). The CDR3 sequence is 17 residues long. Trimming took 6 bases from V and 4 from J, leaving 25 bases between them. The CDR3, as DNA: TGCAGTGCACCAAGGACCCTAAACAGAGGAAGGAATCAGCCCCAGCATTTT. This translates into CSAPRTLNRGRNQPQHF.

The chain has TRBV6-1 and TRBJ1-2, with unresolved D. Germline V CDR1 and CDR2: MNHNS, SASEGT. The CDR3 is 14 residues long. V was trimmed by 6 bases and J by 1 base, leaving 12 bases between them. Written as DNA, the CDR3 is TGTGCCAGCAGGCGGGAGAGGCTTAACTATGGCTACACCTTC. Its translation is CASRRERLNYGYTF.

The chain has TRBV6-1 and TRBJ1-1; 12 bases are a match to TRBD1. Germline CDR1 is MNHNS and CDR2 is SASEGT. The ends lost 6 bases at V and 5 bases at J; junction bases unmatched: 16. The CDR3 totals 18 residues. The CDR3 region is CASRNQGRDRGRYTEAFF. In DNA, the CDR3 is TGTGCCAGCAGGAACCAGGGCCGGGACAGGGGGCGGTATACTGAAGCTTTCTTT.

A single count supports this clonotype. The gene calls are TRBV28 and TRBJ1-1; D remains unclear. CDR1 and CDR2 from the germline V gene are MDHEN and SYDVKM. The CDR3 consists of 12 residues. V dropped 7 bases and J dropped 1 base, with 7 bases sitting between them. The CDR3 nucleotides read TGTGCCAGCACCAGACCGAACACTGAAGCTTTCTTT. Translated: CASTRPNTEAFF.

This clonotype was counted only a few times. The rearrangement links TRBV20-1 to TRBJ1-6; TRBD1 is a possible D gene (6 bases). V was trimmed by 3 bases and J by 7 bases, leaving 10 bases between them. Germline V gives CDR1 DFQATT, CDR2 SNEGSKA (reference sequence). This CDR3 contains 13 residues. CDR3 loop: CSARAGVNSPLHF. CDR3 DNA: TGCAGTGCTAGGGCAGGGGTAAATTCACCCCTCCACTTT.

The DNA of the CDR3 is TGTGCCAGCAGTGAATTGGACGGAATGGAGACCCAGTACTTC. Translated: CASSELDGMETQYF. The chain couples TRBV6-1 to TRBJ2-5; D call uncertain. Per germline, CDR1 MNHNS and CDR2 SASEGT. There are 14 residues in the CDR3. V lost 2 bases to trimming and J lost 5 bases, with 12 bases between them.

This chain connects TRBV2 to TRBJ2-3; D may be TRBD1 (6 bases). CDR1 SNHLY and CDR2 FYNNEI come from the germline V gene. Trimming shortened V by 8 bases and J by 3 bases, and 15 bases separated the two germline ends. The length of the CDR3 is 14 residues. CDR3 DNA: TGTGCCAGCCACGCCGGACAGTTTACAGATACGCAGTATTTT. It encodes CASHAGQFTDTQYF.